The 20 T cell receptor beta chains reported below all come from one sample, sequenced in a study of blood T cell repertoires in COVID-19. The table came from immunoSEQ multiplex PCR; TCRdb's copy has only in-frame clones and leaves some out. The data contain 45,000 to 60,000 clones, less than 90% of them singletons. The material sequenced was peripheral blood. Receptors were obtained from a woman aged 80 or over with acute or convalescent COVID-19.

This clone occurred a few times. The gene calls are TRBV18 and TRBJ1-1; 11 bases match TRBD1. Germline loops: CDR1 KGHSH, CDR2 LQKENI. The V and J ends lost 0 bases and 7 bases, in that order; junction bases with no gene match: 7. CDR3 size: 16 residues. As DNA, the CDR3 is TGTGCCAGCTCACCACCGGTGGGACAGGGGGTCGGTGAAGCTTTCTTT. This codes for CASSPPVGQGVGEAFF.

The J gene is TRBJ1-4, the V gene TRBV9, with D possibly being TRBD1 (5 bases). In germline, CDR1 is SGDLS, CDR2 YYNGEE. The CDR3 runs to 15 residues. V shed 8 bases and J shed 3 bases, with 17 bases lying between them. This CDR3 is CASSSSGGSNEKLFF. The CDR3 DNA reads TGTGCCAGTTCCTCATCCGGGGGTTCTAATGAAAAACTGTTTTTT.

The chain joins TRBV28 to TRBJ2-7; D may be TRBD1 (6 bases). V dropped 4 bases and J dropped 4 bases, with 20 bases sitting between them. There are 16 residues in the CDR3. Germline V gene sequence: CDR1 MDHEN, CDR2 SYDVKM. The CDR3 nucleotides are TGTGCCAGCAGTTCCCCGGGCGCAGGGGTGGAATACGAGCAGTACTTC. The encoded protein is CASSSPGAGVEYEQYF. Looking up the rest from reference TRBV28 and TRBJ2-7 gives the full variable domain: DVKVTQSSRYLVKRTGEKVFLECVQDMDHENMFWYRQDPGLGLRLIYFSYDVKMKEKGDIPEGYSVSREKKERFSLILESASTNQTSMYLCASSSPGAGVEYEQYFGPGTRLTVT.

This clone appeared a few times. The chain uses TRBV27 and TRBJ2-3; possible D gene TRBD1, 6 bases. The CDR3 is 18 amino acids. With 6 bases removed from V and 4 bases from J, the gap between germline ends came to 26 bases. The germline V gene encodes CDR1 MNHEY and CDR2 SMNVEV (reference sequence). This chain's CDR3 is CASRGALGSGTQADTQYF. For the CDR3, the DNA is TGTGCCAGCAGGGGGGCCCTTGGGTCAGGGACGCAAGCAGATACGCAGTATTTT.

This clone was recorded once. The rearrangement links TRBV5-5 to TRBJ1-6, with 8 bases that match TRBD1. The CDR3 is 14 residues long. Germline CDR1 and CDR2: SGHKS and YYEKEE (reference sequence). Trimming removed 6 bases from V and 9 bases from J; junction bases left unmatched: 8. The CDR3 is CASNMDRVGSPLHF. CDR3 nucleotide sequence: TGTGCCAGCAATATGGACAGGGTTGGTTCACCCCTCCACTTT.

V gene TRBV5-4 combines with J gene TRBJ2-3; the match to TRBD2 covers 7 bases. V shed 6 bases, J shed 0 bases, and the junction held 13 bases outside the gene matches. The CDR3 spans 17 residues. In germline, CDR1 is SGHNT, CDR2 YYREEE (reference sequence). CDR3 coding DNA: TGTGCCAGCACCCCTTCAGCAGGCGGGGGTAGCACAGATACGCAGTATTTT. Its translation: CASTPSAGGGSTDTQYF.

This chain joins TRBV28 and TRBJ2-5; D gene unclear. Trimming left V 6 bases short and J 4 bases short, with 9 bases between. CDR3 size: 12 residues. Germline assignment: CDR1 MDHEN and CDR2 SYDVKM. The chain's CDR3 is CASSSQRETQYF. CDR3 nucleotide sequence: TGTGCCAGCAGCTCTCAGCGAGAGACCCAGTACTTC.

The chain couples TRBV7-9 to TRBJ1-4; maybe TRBD1 (5 bases). This CDR3 spans 14 amino acids. The germline V gene encodes CDR1 SEHNR and CDR2 FQNEAQ (reference sequence). Trimming took off 4 bases at V and 4 bases at J, with 10 bases between the two ends. CDR3 protein: CASSWPGNNEKLFF. CDR3 DNA sequence: TGTGCCAGCAGCTGGCCAGGGAATAATGAAAAACTGTTTTTT.

The V call is TRBV5-1, the J call TRBJ1-1; D ambiguous. Trimming cost V 3 bases and J 4 bases, with 10 bases left between them. The CDR3 consists of 13 residues. The V gene's germline CDR1 is SGHRS and CDR2 YFSETQ. The CDR3 spells CASSSRRSTEAFF. Here the CDR3 DNA reads TGCGCCAGCAGCTCGCGGCGTTCCACTGAAGCTTTCTTT.

The chain couples TRBV3-1 (or the pseudogene TRBV3-2) to TRBJ1-1; D ambiguous. Trimming removed 1 base at V and 5 bases at J, with 11 bases between. The CDR3 extends over 14 amino acids. The germline gives CDR1 LGHDT, CDR2 YNNKEL (reference sequence). The CDR3 loop is CASSQAFGGTEAFF. The CDR3, as DNA: TGTGCCAGCAGCCAAGCCTTCGGAGGGACTGAAGCTTTCTTT.

The chain employs TRBV3-1 (or the pseudogene TRBV3-2) and TRBJ2-7, with TRBD1 matching 9 bases. The CDR3 spans 14 residues. V lost 5 bases and J lost 6; bases outside the gene matches: 8. Looked up from germline, CDR1 is LGHDT and CDR2 is YNNKEL (reference sequence). Here the CDR3 DNA reads TGTGCCAGCAGCGTGTGGACAGGGGAAGGCGAGCAGTACTTC. As protein: CASSVWTGEGEQYF.

The chain has TRBV11-3 and TRBJ2-1; 11 bases agree with TRBD2. The junction had 11 bases not matched to a gene; V was cut back by 5 bases and J by 8 bases. The V gene's germline CDR1 is SGHNT and CDR2 YENEEA. The CDR3 has 16 amino acids. CDR3 amino acids: CASSHSLAGGSHEQFF. For the CDR3, the DNA is TGTGCCAGCAGCCATTCCCTAGCGGGGGGATCCCATGAGCAGTTCTTC. Supplemented by reference TRBV11-3 and TRBJ2-1, the full variable domain reads EAGVVQSPRYKIIEKKQPVAFWCNPISGHNTLYWYLQNLGQGPELLIRYENEEAVDDSQLPKDRFSAERLKGVDSTLKIQPAELGDSAVYLCASSHSLAGGSHEQFFGPGTRLTVL.

The chain's CDR3 is CASGPGLAGDTQYF. The CDR3 DNA sequence: TGTGCTAGTGGGCCGGGACTAGCGGGTGATACGCAGTATTTT. This rearrangement joins TRBV12-5 to TRBJ2-3; 12 nucleotides match TRBD2. Germline values: CDR1 LGHNT, CDR2 FRNRAP. This CDR3 contains 14 residues. V shed 6 bases, J shed 6 bases, and the junction held 4 bases outside the gene matches.

This clone showed up just a few times. The chain joins TRBV10-1 to TRBJ2-2; D is possibly TRBD1 (5 bases). Germline V lookup: CDR1 WNHNN, CDR2 SYGVQD (reference sequence). The CDR3 has 15 residues. Trimming removed 5 bases at V and 0 bases at J, with 10 bases between. As DNA, the CDR3 is TGCGCCAGCAGTAAGGACACCGCGAACACCGGGGAGCTGTTTTTT. This encodes CASSKDTANTGELFF.

This chain connects TRBV6-5 to TRBJ2-7, with D possibly being TRBD2 (6 bases). The CDR3 is made up of 13 amino acids. V shed 6 bases and J shed 2 bases, with 11 bases lying between them. Germline-derived CDR1 and CDR2 are MNHEY and SVGAGI. The CDR3 reads CASRDPGAYEQYF. In nucleotides, the CDR3 is TGTGCCAGCAGGGACCCGGGGGCCTACGAGCAGTACTTC.

The chain links TRBV9 to TRBJ2-2; 11 bases match TRBD1. This CDR3 has 16 amino acids. V lost 4 bases to trimming and J lost 0 bases; unmatched junction nucleotides: 2. Germline CDR1 and CDR2: SGDLS and YYNGEE. The CDR3: CASSRGQGANTGELFF. In DNA form, the CDR3 reads TGTGCCAGCAGCCGGGGACAGGGGGCGAACACCGGGGAGCTGTTTTTT.

V and J are TRBV5-1 and TRBJ2-3, with D possibly being TRBD2 (5 bases). V gave up 1 base and J gave up 0 bases, with 27 bases separating them. In germline, CDR1 is SGHRS, CDR2 YFSETQ. The CDR3 is 21 amino acids. This CDR3 reads CASSLTSGRTLQTTSTDTQYF. The CDR3 DNA sequence: TGCGCCAGCAGCTTGACTTCGGGGAGAACACTCCAGACTACTAGCACAGATACGCAGTATTTT. The whole variable domain, filled in from reference TRBV5-1 and TRBJ2-3, reads KAGVTQTPRYLIKTRGQQVTLSCSPISGHRSVSWYQQTPGQGLQFLFEYFSETQRNKGNFPGRFSGRQFSNSRSEMNVSTLELGDSALYLCASSLTSGRTLQTTSTDTQYFGPGTRLTVL.

The rearrangement links TRBV9 to TRBJ1-1, with 7 bases fitting TRBD1. The germline gives CDR1 SGDLS, CDR2 YYNGEE. The V gene end was trimmed by 3 bases and the J gene end by 3 bases; junction bases not matched to a gene: 8. The CDR3 loop spans 15 amino acids. The CDR3 DNA is TGTGCCAGCAGCGAGACAGGGTTTGATCACACTGAAGCTTTCTTT. The encoded protein is CASSETGFDHTEAFF.

The V and J genes are TRBV3-1 (or the pseudogene TRBV3-2) and TRBJ2-5, with unresolved D. The CDR3 spans 13 residues. Germline CDR1 and CDR2: LGHDT and YNNKEL (reference sequence). The ends were cut back, 2 bases at V and 5 bases at J, with 9 bases in the middle. This chain's CDR3 is CASSQMSSETQYF. Here the CDR3 DNA reads TGTGCCAGCAGCCAAATGTCGTCGGAGACCCAGTACTTC.

The chain carries TRBV3-1 (or the pseudogene TRBV3-2) and TRBJ2-1; TRBD2 agrees at 12 bases. J lost 4 bases, V lost 9 bases, and 4 bases had no gene match. The germline V gene encodes CDR1 LGHDT and CDR2 YNNKEL (reference sequence). The CDR3 loop spans 14 amino acids. CDR3 nucleotide sequence: TGTGCCAGTCAGACTAGCGGGGGATACAATGAGCAGTTCTTC. Translation gives CASQTSGGYNEQFF.